What follows are 10 T cell receptor beta chains derived from one specimen sequenced in a study of T cell responses to AZD1222 COVID-19 vaccine listed by TCRdb under 2021. The method behind the library was the immunoSEQ multiplex PCR assay. The source is immuneACCESS, and TCRdb retained only in-frame sequences with V and J called. Part of the clones is not carried over; for the studies checked, unresolved V genes explain less than half of this, and the remainder is unexplained. The table for this sample lists approximately 130,000 clones; 89% of them were counted only once. Around a tenth of the sample is in the top ten clones. What this sample's time point label stands for: about 28 days (+/-7) after the second vaccine dose. The sequenced sample was peripheral blood, obtained 28 days after the second AZD1222 dose. The receptors derive from an adult who received the AZD1222 COVID-19 vaccine.

This sequence joins TRBV30 and TRBJ1-1; D is perhaps TRBD1 (6 bases). The CDR3 has 13 amino acids. Trimming took off 1 base at V and 4 bases at J, with 10 bases between the two ends. Germline V gene lookup returns CDR1 GTSNPN and CDR2 SVGIG (reference sequence). CDR3 nucleotides: TGTGCCTGGAGTGGGACAGTGCGCACTGAAGCTTTCTTT. Translating it yields CAWSGTVRTEAFF.

This clone showed up just once. This chain connects TRBV4-2 to TRBJ1-1; D unclear. This CDR3 is 13 amino acids long. Looked up from germline, CDR1 is LGHNA and CDR2 is YNFKEQ. Trimming took off 3 bases at V and 1 base at J, with 6 bases between the two ends. The DNA of the CDR3 is TGTGCCAGCAGCCAGGTCACGAACACTGAAGCTTTCTTT. Amino acid sequence: CASSQVTNTEAFF.

The chain employs TRBV30 and TRBJ2-1; TRBD1 agrees at 9 bases. J was trimmed by 7 bases and V by 2 bases; bases with no gene match: 6. This CDR3 has 14 amino acids. The V gene's germline CDR1 is GTSNPN and CDR2 SVGIG (reference sequence). The CDR3 nucleotides are TGTGCCTGGAGTTCCGGGACAGGGATGAATGAGCAGTTCTTC. Its protein is CAWSSGTGMNEQFF.

The chain links TRBV4-1 to TRBJ2-7, with TRBD1 matching over 10 bases. This CDR3 has 15 amino acids. The ends lost 1 base at V and 0 bases at J; junction bases unmatched: 0. CDR1 is MGHRA and CDR2 is YSYEKL in the germline V gene. CDR3 sequence: CASSQGTGGSYEQYF. DNA for the CDR3: TGCGCCAGCAGCCAAGGGACAGGGGGCTCCTACGAGCAGTACTTC.

The chain recombines TRBV2 with TRBJ1-4; 8 positions match TRBD1. Germline CDR1 SNHLY, CDR2 FYNNEI. This CDR3 has 15 residues. V was pared by 6 bases and J by 8 bases, with 11 bases of the junction left unmatched. CDR3 sequence reads: CASRYTQGAEEKLFF. CDR3 nucleotide sequence: TGTGCCAGCAGGTATACTCAGGGGGCAGAAGAAAAACTGTTTTTT.

This clone was observed once. The chain combines TRBV5-4 with TRBJ2-4; 7 positions agree with TRBD1. V lost 4 bases to trimming and J lost 8 bases; unmatched junction nucleotides: 9. The CDR3 sequence is 14 residues long. Per germline, CDR1 SGHNT and CDR2 YYREEE (reference sequence). CDR3: CASSTRTGEDIQYF. The CDR3 DNA follows: TGTGCCAGCAGCACCCGGACAGGAGAAGACATTCAGTACTTC.

The chain joins TRBV18 to TRBJ1-5; 9 nucleotides match TRBD1. With V trimmed by 3 bases and J by 11 bases, 14 bases remained unmatched. Germline loops: CDR1 KGHSH, CDR2 LQKENI. CDR3 length equals 16 residues. The CDR3 DNA follows: TGTGCCAGCTCACCGCAAGCGGGACAGGGAGCAATGGCCCAGCATTTT. It codes for CASSPQAGQGAMAQHF.

This chain joins TRBV4-2 and TRBJ1-5; no definite D call. CDR3 length: 15 amino acids. The germline V and J ends were trimmed by 1 base and 0 bases, with 7 bases remaining between them. Germline-derived CDR1 and CDR2 are LGHNA and YNFKEQ. The CDR3 sequence is CASSQGSYSNQPQHF. CDR3 DNA: TGTGCCAGCAGCCAAGGAAGTTATAGCAATCAGCCCCAGCATTTT.

Of note for this clone: The sample contains more than one DNA sequence encoding this CDR3. The chain couples TRBV4-1 to TRBJ2-1; D is possibly TRBD1 (6 bases). This CDR3 comprises 13 residues. Germline values: CDR1 MGHRA, CDR2 YSYEKL. V lost 1 base and J 6 bases, leaving 7 bases between the germline ends. CDR3 DNA sequence: TGCGCCAGCAGCCAAGTCAGGGGCAATGAGCAGTTCTTC. As protein: CASSQVRGNEQFF.

The chain links TRBV6-5 to TRBJ2-7; the match to TRBD1 covers 7 bases. CDR1 is MNHEY, CDR2 SVGAGI, per germline. CDR3 length: 13 amino acids. Unmatched junction bases numbered 7, after V lost 6 bases and J lost 5 bases. The CDR3 reads CASRQGTAHEQYF. The CDR3 DNA reads as TGTGCCAGCAGACAGGGGACAGCTCACGAGCAGTACTTC.